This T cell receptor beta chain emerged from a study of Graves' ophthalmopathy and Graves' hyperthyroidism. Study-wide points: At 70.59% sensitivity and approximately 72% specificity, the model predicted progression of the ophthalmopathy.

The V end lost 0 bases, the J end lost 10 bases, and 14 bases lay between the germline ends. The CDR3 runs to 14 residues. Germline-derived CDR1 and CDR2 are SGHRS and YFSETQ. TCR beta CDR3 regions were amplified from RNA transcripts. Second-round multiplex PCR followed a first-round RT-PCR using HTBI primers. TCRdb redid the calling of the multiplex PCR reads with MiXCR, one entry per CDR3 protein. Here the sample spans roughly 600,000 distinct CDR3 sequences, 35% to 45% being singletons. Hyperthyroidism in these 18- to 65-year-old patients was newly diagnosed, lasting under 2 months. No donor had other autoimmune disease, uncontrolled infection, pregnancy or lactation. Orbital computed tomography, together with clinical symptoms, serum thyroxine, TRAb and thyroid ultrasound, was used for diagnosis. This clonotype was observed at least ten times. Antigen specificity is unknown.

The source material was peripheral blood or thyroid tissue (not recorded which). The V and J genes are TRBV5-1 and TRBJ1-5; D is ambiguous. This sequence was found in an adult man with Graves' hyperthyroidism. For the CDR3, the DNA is TGCGCCAGCAGCTTGGATCCAGACTTCCAACCCCAGCATTTT. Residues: CASSLDPDFQPQHF.